Reported below is one TCR beta chain. Its specificity is unknown. This specimen belongs to a study of OX40 agonist ivuxolimab in advanced cancers. Overall study context: Patients were dosed intravenously with ivuxolimab at 0.01 to 10 mg/kg every 2 weeks. Study-level findings and limits: Both blood CD4+ and CD8+ T cells showed clonal growth by week 6 at 0.1 to 3.0 mg/kg. More expanded clones were seen, on average, in CD8+ T cells than in CD4+. Clonal expansion among partial responders at 0.1-3.0 mg/kg ranked near the lowest.

The method was immunoSEQ multiplex PCR; TCRdb's version includes in-frame clones alone and lacks a portion of them. Altogether about 88,000 clones are present, roughly 85% being singletons, with the ten largest covering around 0.21%. Trimming removed 6 bases at V and 1 base at J, with 19 bases between. The CDR3 spans 17 residues. Looked up from germline, CDR1 is WSHSY and CDR2 is SAAADI. The receptor comes from an adult with an advanced solid tumor such as melanoma, head and neck, liver or kidney cancer. The chain recombines TRBV10-2 with TRBJ2-4; D remains unclear. Sequences were derived from CD4+ or CD8+ T cells sorted from blood, sampled in a trial of the OX40 agonist ivuxolimab. This CDR3 is CASSYEPLAVAKNIQYF. DNA of the CDR3: TGCGCCAGCAGCTACGAACCGTTGGCTGTGGCCAAAAACATTCAGTACTTC.